The subject of this entry is one T cell receptor (beta chain). Its antigen is unknown. Base qualities are missing; no much larger clone stands one base away. The ViraFEST assay stimulated PBMC with viral peptide pools and then used TCR sequencing to identify antigen-specific CD4+ T cell clonotypes by expansion. After less than 13 days of culture, CD4+ T cells were isolated with the EasySep CD4+ T cell isolation kit. The absence of prior SARS-CoV-2 infection in healthy vaccine recipients was confirmed by negative nucleocapsid antibodies before and after vaccination. Each well held over 1.5 million PBMC cultured in IMDM containing roughly 5% human AB serum, around 10 IU/ml IL-2 and gentamicin, along with around 9.1 ug/ml peptides. Half of the culture medium was replaced with fresh IL-2-containing medium on days 3 and 7. Unless otherwise noted, each peptide stimulation condition was cultured in triplicate wells. Using Ficoll-Paque Plus gradient centrifugation, PBMC were separated from whole blood and then either used fresh or cryopreserved at -140C. The spike proteins of SARS-CoV-2 and of the common cold coronaviruses HCoV-NL63, HCoV-OC43 and HCoV-229E were spanned by overlapping peptide pools. The QIAamp micro DNA kit was used to extract genomic DNA from the cultured CD4+ T cells.

Trimming takes 4 bases off V and 7 bases off J; junction bases not matched to a gene: 14. Based on the germline V gene, the CDR1 and CDR2 sequences are SGHDT and YYEEEE. The CDR3, cysteine through phenylalanine, is 17 amino acids long. Only the CDR3 region is kept as DNA, spanning 51 bases read in frame from base 1. Library method: the immunoSEQ multiplex PCR assay. DNA from the cultured and isolated CD4+ T cells underwent TCR beta CDR3 sequencing. The paper's processing steps were these. Non-productive TCR sequences were removed, reads were trimmed to the CDR3 region, and CDR3s of at least 7 amino acids were retained. Antigen-specific clonotypes were identified using the MANAFEST web app by comparison of expansion in peptide wells against reference cultures. To be called positive, a clone needed expansion at FDR<0.05 compared with the reference and with all other wells, an odds ratio greater than 5, and a frequency greater than 0.1% in two replicate wells. A clonotype was defined as cross-reactive if the clonotype was significantly expanded both in SARS-CoV-2 spike wells and in at least one common cold coronavirus spike condition. Levenshtein distance calculated with the stringdist R package was used to assess CDR3 similarity, and unrooted trees were constructed with ape in R 3.6.1. The source is immuneACCESS, and TCRdb retained only in-frame sequences with V and J called. Part of the clones is not carried over; for the studies checked, unresolved V genes explain less than half of this, and the remainder is unexplained. Clonal size and the V and J genes are those of that table, whereas D and trimming came from the DNA. This sample has about 79,000 clones in its table, and about 74% of those were observed once. 1.5% to 2% of the sample lies in the top ten.

This record belongs to a study of vaccination effects on CD4 cells after COVID-19 (dated by TCRdb to the early 2020s). A note on the overall study: Participants received two doses of either the BNT162b2 or the mRNA-1273 mRNA SARS-CoV-2 vaccine. The study compared SARS-CoV-2 spike-specific CD4+ TCR repertoires before and after mRNA vaccination in COVID-19 convalescent patients and infection-naive vaccine recipients. In the study, cultures from other donors were sequenced using the Oncomine TCR Beta short-read assay on an Illumina iSeq 100. Altogether, around eleven COVID-19 convalescent patients and a few SARS-CoV-2-naive healthy vaccine recipients made up the full study. On the study overall, not on this receptor specifically: Among healthy vaccine recipients, nearly all vaccine-induced clones were SARS-CoV-2 mono-reactive, and just 1 of 255 was cross-reactive with common cold coronaviruses. The study was limited by a small number of convalescent patients, and early post-infection timepoints were lacking. Marked clonal contraction was observed in both infection-induced and vaccine-induced clones at late post-vaccination timepoints, consistent with waning T cell responses.

The chain was built from TRBV5-6 and TRBJ1-6, and 7 bases in between align with TRBD1. The sequence was obtained from a human donor who received a COVID-19 vaccine. Sequenced here: CD4+ T cells from PBMCs cultured with HCoV-229E spike peptides, sampled before COVID-19 vaccination. The meaning of the sample's cell subset or site label: HCoV-229E spike overlapping peptide pool stimulation. DNA sequence: TGTGCCAGCAGCCTGTGGACAGGACTAAGACCAAATTCACCCCTCCACTTT. Translation gives CASSLWTGLRPNSPLHF.